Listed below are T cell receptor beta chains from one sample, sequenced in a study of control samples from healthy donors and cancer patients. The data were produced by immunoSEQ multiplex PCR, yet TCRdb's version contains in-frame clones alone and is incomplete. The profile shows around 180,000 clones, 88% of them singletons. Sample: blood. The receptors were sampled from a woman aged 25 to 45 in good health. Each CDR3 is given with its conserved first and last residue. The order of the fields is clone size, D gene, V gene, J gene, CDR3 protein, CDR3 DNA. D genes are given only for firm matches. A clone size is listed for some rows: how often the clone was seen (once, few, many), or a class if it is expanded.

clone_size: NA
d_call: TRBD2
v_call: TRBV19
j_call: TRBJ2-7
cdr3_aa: CASSIALAASSYEQYF
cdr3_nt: TGTGCCAGTAGTATTGCTCTAGCGGCGAGCTCCTACGAGCAGTACTTC

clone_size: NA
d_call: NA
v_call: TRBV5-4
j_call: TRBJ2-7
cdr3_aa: CASSSPQETRYEQYF
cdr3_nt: TGTGCCAGCAGCTCCCCCCAGGAGACCCGCTACGAGCAGTACTTC

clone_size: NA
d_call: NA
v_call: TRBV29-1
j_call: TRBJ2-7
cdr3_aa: CSVEDTGDGGYEQYF
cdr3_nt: TGCAGCGTTGAAGATACCGGGGACGGGGGCTACGAGCAGTACTTC

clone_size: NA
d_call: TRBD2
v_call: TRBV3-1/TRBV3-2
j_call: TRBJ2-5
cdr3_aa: CASSQEGLIQETQYF
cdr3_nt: TGTGCCAGCAGCCAAGAGGGACTAATACAAGAGACCCAGTACTTC

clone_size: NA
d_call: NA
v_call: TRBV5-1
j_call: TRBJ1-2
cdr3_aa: CASRSPYGYTF
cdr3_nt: TGCGCCAGCAGGTCTCCCTATGGCTACACCTTC

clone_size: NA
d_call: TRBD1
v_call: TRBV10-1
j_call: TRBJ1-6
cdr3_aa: CASRDRVISNSPLHF
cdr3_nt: TGCGCCAGCAGGGACAGGGTTATAAGTAATTCACCCCTCCACTTT

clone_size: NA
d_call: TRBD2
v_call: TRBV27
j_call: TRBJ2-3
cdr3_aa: CASSFGTSGTDTQYF
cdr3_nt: TGTGCCAGCAGTTTTGGGACTAGCGGCACAGATACGCAGTATTTT

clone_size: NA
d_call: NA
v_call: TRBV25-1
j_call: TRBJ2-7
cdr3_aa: CASSRGPEQYF
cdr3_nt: TGTGCCAGCAGTAGAGGGCCCGAGCAGTACTTC

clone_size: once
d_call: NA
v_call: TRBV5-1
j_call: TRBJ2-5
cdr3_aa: CASSLGTTRETQYF
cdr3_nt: TGCGCCAGCAGCTTGGGGACTACGAGGGAGACCCAGTACTTC

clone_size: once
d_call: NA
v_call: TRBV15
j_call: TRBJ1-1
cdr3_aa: CATSRDRTLEGAFF
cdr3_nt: TGTGCCACCAGCAGAGATCGGACCCTGGAGGGAGCTTTCTTT

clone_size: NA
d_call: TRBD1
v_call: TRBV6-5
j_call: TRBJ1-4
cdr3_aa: CASRGRAGGEKLFF
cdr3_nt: TGTGCCAGCAGGGGCAGGGCAGGGGGAGAAAAACTGTTTTTT

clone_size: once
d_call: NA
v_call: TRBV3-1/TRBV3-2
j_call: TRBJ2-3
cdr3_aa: CASSPARGTDTQYF
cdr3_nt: TGTGCCAGCAGCCCAGCACGCGGCACAGATACGCAGTATTTT

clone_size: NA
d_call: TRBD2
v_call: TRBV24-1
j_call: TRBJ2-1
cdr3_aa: CATSEPTSGYNEQFF
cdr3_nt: TGTGCCACCAGTGAACCCACTAGCGGATACAATGAGCAGTTCTTC

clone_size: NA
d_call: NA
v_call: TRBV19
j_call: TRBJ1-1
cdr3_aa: CASSRTDEAFF
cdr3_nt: TGTGCCAGTAGTAGAACAGATGAAGCTTTCTTT

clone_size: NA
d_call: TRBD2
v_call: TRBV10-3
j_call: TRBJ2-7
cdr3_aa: CAIRGGGGPYYEQYF
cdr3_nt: TGTGCCATCAGGGGCGGGGGAGGTCCCTACTACGAGCAGTACTTC

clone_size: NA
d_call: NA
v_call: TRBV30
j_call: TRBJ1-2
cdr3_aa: CAWRATGGSYGYTF
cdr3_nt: TGTGCCTGGAGAGCAACAGGCGGAAGCTATGGCTACACCTTC

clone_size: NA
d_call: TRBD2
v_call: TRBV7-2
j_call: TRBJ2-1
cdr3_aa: CASRRTSGILYNEQFF
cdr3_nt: TGTGCCAGCAGGCGGACTAGCGGGATTCTCTACAATGAGCAGTTCTTC

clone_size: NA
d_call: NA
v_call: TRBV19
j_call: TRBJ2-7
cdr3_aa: CASGRQDYEQYF
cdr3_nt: TGTGCCAGTGGAAGACAGGATTACGAGCAGTACTTC

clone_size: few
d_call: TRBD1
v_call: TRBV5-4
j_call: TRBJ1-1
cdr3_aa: CASSFRGVDTEAFF
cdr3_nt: TGTGCCAGCAGCTTCAGGGGGGTAGACACTGAAGCTTTCTTT

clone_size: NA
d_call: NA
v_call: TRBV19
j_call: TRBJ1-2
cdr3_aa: CASSIPTGAGLYGYTF
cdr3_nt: TGTGCCAGTAGTATACCGACAGGCGCGGGTCTATATGGCTACACCTTC

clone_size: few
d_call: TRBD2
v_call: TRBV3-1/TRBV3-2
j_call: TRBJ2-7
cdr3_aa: CASSQDLLRSAGGEAEQYF
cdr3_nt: TGTGCCAGCAGCCAAGATCTTTTAAGGAGCGCGGGAGGTGAAGCCGAGCAGTACTTC

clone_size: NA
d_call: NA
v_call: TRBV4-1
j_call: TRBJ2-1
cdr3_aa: CASSQKGSTSSYNEQFF
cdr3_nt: TGCGCCAGCAGCCAAAAGGGGTCAACCAGCTCCTACAATGAGCAGTTCTTC

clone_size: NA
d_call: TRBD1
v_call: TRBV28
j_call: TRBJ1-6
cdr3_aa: CASSTGGRNSPLHF
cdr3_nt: TGTGCCAGCAGTACAGGGGGTCGGAATTCACCCCTCCACTTT

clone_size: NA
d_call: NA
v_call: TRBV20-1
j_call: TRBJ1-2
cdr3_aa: CSASRSGGYTF
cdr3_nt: TGCAGTGCTAGCAGAAGCGGGGGCTACACCTTC

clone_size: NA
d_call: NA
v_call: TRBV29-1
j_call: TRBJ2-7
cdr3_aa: CSAGGDSSYEQYF
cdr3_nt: TGCAGCGCAGGAGGGGATAGCTCCTACGAGCAGTACTTC

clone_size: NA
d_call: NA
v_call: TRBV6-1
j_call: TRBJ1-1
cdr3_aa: CASSDFSRGGNTEAFF
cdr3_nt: TGTGCCAGCAGTGATTTTTCTAGGGGAGGGAACACTGAAGCTTTCTTT

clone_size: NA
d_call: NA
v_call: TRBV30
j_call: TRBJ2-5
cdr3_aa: CAWSVSLGQETQYF
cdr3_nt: TGTGCCTGGAGTGTCTCGTTGGGCCAAGAGACCCAGTACTTC

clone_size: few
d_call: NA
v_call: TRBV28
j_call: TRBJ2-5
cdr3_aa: CASRDSQETQYF
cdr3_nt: TGTGCCAGCAGGGACAGCCAAGAGACCCAGTACTTC